This record covers a single TCR beta chain. This entry is derived from a study of blood T cell repertoires in COVID-19. Study context: The cDNA or gDNA used as material had been derived from T cells, B-cell-depleted T cells, or PBMCs.

Sequenced by immunoSEQ multiplex PCR; TCRdb stores in-frame clones only, minus some. The repertoire holds about 140,000 clones, with about 82% as singletons. Sequencing input: peripheral blood. This sequence originates from a woman aged 55-69 years with acute or convalescent COVID-19.

The CDR3 reads CASINPGGERVEQFF. The CDR3 DNA is TGTGCCAGCATTAACCCCGGAGGGGAAAGGGTTGAGCAGTTCTTC. The chain couples TRBV28 to TRBJ2-1, with D perhaps matching TRBD2 (6 bases). V lost 7 bases and J 9 bases, leaving 22 bases between the germline ends. The germline V gene has CDR1 MDHEN and CDR2 SYDVKM. This CDR3 has 15 amino acids.